Detailed here is one T cell receptor (beta chain). Its cognate antigen is unknown. Read coverage stops 3 residues before the CDR3 terminus; the germline J gene supplies the remainder. Genomic DNA, averaging about 1,200 ng per sample, yielded TCR beta CDR3 via immunoSEQ. The repertoire was sequenced with immunoSEQ multiplex PCR; TCRdb's copy has only in-frame clones and lacks some. This specimen shows more than 20,000 clones; the ten leading clones hold 3% to 4%. The CDR3 extends over 14 amino acids. From germline, CDR1 is SGHKS and CDR2 YYEKEE (reference sequence). V dropped 0 bases and J dropped 4 bases, with 8 bases sitting between them. These data are taken from a study of T cells in women clearing cervical HPV infection. Study-level background: Cases' blood sampling followed lesion detection by median about 150 days (90 to 200). Overall study results and limits: TRBV6-7 abundance was lower in cases than controls (around 0.1% versus 0.15%).

Prevalent HPV16 infections were excluded; only incident single HPV16 infections included. The sample consisted of blood buffy coat. The chain joins TRBV5-5 to TRBJ2-1, with a tentative D call TRBD2 (6 bases). The sequence was obtained from a woman between 18 and 70 years old with a cervical HPV16 infection that either progressed to CIN3+ or cleared (not recorded which). The DNA read from the CDR3 is TGTGCCAGCAGCTTGGTTAGCGGATACAATGAG. It encodes CASSLVSGYNE. The CDR3 in its entirety is CASSLVSGYNEQFF.